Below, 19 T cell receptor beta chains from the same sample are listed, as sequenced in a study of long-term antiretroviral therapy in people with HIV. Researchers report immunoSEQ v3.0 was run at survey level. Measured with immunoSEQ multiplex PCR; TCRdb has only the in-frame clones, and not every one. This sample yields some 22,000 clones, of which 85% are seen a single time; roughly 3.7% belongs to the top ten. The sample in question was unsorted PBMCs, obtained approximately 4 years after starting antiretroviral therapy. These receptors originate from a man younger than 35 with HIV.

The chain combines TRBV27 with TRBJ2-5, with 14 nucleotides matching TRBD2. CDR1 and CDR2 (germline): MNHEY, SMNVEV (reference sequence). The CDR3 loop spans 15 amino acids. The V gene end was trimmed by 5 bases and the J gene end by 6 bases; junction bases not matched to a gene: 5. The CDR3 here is CASSRLAGGQKTQYF. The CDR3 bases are TGTGCCAGCAGTCGACTAGCGGGGGGGCAGAAGACCCAGTACTTC.

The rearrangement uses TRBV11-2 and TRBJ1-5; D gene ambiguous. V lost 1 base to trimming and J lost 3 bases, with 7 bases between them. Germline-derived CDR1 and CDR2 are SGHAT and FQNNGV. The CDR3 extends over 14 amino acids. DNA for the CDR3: TGTGCCAGCAGCTTAGGAGGGTACAATCAGCCCCAGCATTTT. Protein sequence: CASSLGGYNQPQHF.

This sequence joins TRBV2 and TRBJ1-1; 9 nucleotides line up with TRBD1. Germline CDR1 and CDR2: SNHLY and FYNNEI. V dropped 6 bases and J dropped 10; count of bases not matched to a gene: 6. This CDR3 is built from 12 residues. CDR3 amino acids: CASSKDRGVAFF. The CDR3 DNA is TGTGCCAGCAGCAAGGACAGGGGAGTAGCTTTCTTT.

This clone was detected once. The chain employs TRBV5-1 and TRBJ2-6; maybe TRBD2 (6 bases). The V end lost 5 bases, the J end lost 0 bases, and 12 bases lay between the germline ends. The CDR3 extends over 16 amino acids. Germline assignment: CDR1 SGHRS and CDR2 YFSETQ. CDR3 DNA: TGCGCCAGCAGTCCAGCCGGGAGCTCTGGGGCCAACGTCCTGACTTTC. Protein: CASSPAGSSGANVLTF.

The CDR3 DNA sequence: TGTGCCACCGGACGACAGGGACCCTACAATGAGCAGTTCTTC. It translates to CATGRQGPYNEQFF. This sequence joins TRBV15 and TRBJ2-1, with 7 bases aligning to TRBD1. The CDR3 has 14 amino acids. The germline V gene has CDR1 LNHNV and CDR2 YYDKDF (reference sequence). Trimming took 8 bases from V and 2 from J; bases not matched to a gene: 6.

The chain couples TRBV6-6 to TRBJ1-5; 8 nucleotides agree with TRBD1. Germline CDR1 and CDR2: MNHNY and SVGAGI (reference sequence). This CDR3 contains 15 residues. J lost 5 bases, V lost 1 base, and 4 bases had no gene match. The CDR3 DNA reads TGTGCCAGCAGTTACTACAGGGGGGGAGATCAGCCCCAGCATTTT. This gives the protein CASSYYRGGDQPQHF.

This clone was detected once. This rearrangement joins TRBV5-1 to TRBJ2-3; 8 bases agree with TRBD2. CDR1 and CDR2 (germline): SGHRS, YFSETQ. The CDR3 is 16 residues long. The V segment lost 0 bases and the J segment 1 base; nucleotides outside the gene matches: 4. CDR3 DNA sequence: TGCGCCAGCAGCTTGGCGATTAGCGGGGGCACAGATACGCAGTATTTT. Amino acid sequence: CASSLAISGGTDTQYF.

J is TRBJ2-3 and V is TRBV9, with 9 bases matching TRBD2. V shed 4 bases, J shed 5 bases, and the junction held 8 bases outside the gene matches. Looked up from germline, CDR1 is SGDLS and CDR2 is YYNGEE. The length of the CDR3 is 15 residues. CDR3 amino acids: CASSPGTSIRDTQYF. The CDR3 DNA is TGTGCCAGCAGCCCCGGGACTAGCATCAGAGATACGCAGTATTTT.

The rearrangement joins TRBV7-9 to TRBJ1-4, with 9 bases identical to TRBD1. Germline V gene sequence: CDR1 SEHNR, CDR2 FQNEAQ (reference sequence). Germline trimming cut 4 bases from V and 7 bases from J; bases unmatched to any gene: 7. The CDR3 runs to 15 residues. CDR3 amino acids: CASSSGTGWGEKLFF. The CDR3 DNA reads TGTGCCAGCAGCTCCGGGACAGGGTGGGGTGAAAAACTGTTTTTT.

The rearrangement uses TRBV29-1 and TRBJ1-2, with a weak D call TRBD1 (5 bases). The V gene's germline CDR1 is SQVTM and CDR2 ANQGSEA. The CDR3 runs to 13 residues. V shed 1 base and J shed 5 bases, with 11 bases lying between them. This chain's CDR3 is CSVEGQGAYGYTF. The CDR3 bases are TGCAGCGTTGAAGGGCAGGGAGCTTATGGCTACACCTTC.

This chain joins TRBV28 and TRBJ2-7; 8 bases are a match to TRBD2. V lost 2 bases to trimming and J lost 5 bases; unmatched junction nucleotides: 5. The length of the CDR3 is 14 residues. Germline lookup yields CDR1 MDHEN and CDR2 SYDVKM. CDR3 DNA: TGTGCCAGCAGTTTAACGGGGGGGCCAGACGAGCAGTACTTC. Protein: CASSLTGGPDEQYF.

The CDR3: CAWSGGTGPSPLHF. CDR3 nucleotide sequence: TGTGCCTGGAGTGGTGGGACAGGGCCTTCACCCCTCCACTTT. This rearrangement joins TRBV30 to TRBJ1-6; 9 bases fit TRBD1. Germline V gene data show CDR1 as GTSNPN and CDR2 as SVGIG (reference sequence). V lost 1 base to trimming and J lost 9 bases; unmatched junction nucleotides: 4. The CDR3 is 14 amino acids. Combining the CDR3 with reference TRBV30 and TRBJ1-6 gives the whole variable domain SQTIHQWPATLVQPVGSPLSLECTVEGTSNPNLYWYRQAAGRGLQLLFYSVGIGQISSEVPQNLSASRPQDRQFILSSKKLLLSDSGFYLCAWSGGTGPSPLHFGNGTRLTVT.

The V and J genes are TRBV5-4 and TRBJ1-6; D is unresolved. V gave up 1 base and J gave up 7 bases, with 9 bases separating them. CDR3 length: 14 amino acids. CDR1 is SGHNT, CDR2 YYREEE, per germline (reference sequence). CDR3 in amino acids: CASSLWADNSPLHF. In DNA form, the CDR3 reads TGTGCCAGCAGCTTGTGGGCAGACAATTCACCCCTCCACTTT.

CDR3 DNA: TGTGCCAGCAGTTTCGGGACAGGCAATCAGCCCCAGCATTTT. This codes for CASSFGTGNQPQHF. The rearrangement links TRBV28 to TRBJ1-5; 7 nucleotides agree with TRBD1. Germline assignment: CDR1 MDHEN and CDR2 SYDVKM. J gave up 2 bases and V 3 bases, and 1 base lay outside the gene matches. The CDR3 is 14 amino acids.

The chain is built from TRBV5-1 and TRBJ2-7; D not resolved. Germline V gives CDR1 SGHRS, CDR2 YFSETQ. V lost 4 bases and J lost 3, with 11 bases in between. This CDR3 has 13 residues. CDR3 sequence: CASSPAPFYEQYV. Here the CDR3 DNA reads TGCGCCAGCAGCCCCGCGCCCTTCTACGAGCAGTACGTC.

CDR3 residues: CASSIDWQGIGQPQHF. CDR3 bases: TGTGCCAGTAGTATCGATTGGCAGGGGATCGGACAGCCCCAGCATTTT. The chain couples TRBV19 to TRBJ1-5, with D perhaps matching TRBD1 (6 bases). With 3 bases removed from V and 7 bases from J, the gap between germline ends came to 19 bases. Germline V gene sequence: CDR1 LNHDA, CDR2 SQIVND (reference sequence). The CDR3 sequence is 16 residues long.

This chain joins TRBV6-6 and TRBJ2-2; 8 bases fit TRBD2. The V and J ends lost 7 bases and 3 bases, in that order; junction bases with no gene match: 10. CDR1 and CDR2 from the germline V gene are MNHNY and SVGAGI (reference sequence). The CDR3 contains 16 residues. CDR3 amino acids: CASTPGGGGHTGELFF. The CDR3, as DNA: TGTGCCAGCACCCCGGGCGGCGGGGGGCACACCGGGGAGCTGTTTTTT.

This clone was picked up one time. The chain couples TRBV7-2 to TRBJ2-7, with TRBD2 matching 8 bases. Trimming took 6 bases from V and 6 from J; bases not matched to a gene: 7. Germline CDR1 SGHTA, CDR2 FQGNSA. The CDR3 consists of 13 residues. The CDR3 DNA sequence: TGTGCCAGCAGACCTGGGACTAGGGTCGAGCAGTACTTC. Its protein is CASRPGTRVEQYF.

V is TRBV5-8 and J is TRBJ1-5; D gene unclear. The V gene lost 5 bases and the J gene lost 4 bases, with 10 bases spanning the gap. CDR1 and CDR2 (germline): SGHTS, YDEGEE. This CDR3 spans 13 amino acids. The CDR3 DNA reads TGTGCCAGCAGTGTTACGAGTAATCAGCCCCAGCATTTT. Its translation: CASSVTSNQPQHF.